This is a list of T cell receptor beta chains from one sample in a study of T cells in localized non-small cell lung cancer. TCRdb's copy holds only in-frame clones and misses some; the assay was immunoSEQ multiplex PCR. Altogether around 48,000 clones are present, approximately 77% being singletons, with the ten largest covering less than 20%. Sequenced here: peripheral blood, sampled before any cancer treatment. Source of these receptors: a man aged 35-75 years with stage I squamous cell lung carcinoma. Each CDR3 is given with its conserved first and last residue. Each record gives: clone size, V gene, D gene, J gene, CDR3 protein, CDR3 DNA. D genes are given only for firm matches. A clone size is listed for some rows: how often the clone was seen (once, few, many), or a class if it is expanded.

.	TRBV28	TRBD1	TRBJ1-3	CASSLRGRHTIYF	TGTGCCAGCAGTTTAAGGGGGCGGCACACCATATATTTT
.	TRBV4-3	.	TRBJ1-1	CASSHPGDYTEAFF	TGCGCCAGCAGCCACCCCGGTGACTACACTGAAGCTTTCTTT
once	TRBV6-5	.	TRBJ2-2	CASSYSEGPLGRELFF	TGTGCCAGCAGTTACTCGGAGGGACCGCTGGGCCGGGAGCTGTTTTTT
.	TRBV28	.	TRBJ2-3	CASWTPNTDTQYF	TGTGCTTCCTGGACACCTAACACAGATACGCAGTATTTT
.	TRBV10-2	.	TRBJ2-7	CATSSSSYEQYF	TGCGCCACCAGTTCTAGCTCCTACGAGCAGTACTTC
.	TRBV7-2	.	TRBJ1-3	CASSLQGLATIYF	TGTGCCAGCAGCTTGCAGGGGCTCGCCACCATATATTTT
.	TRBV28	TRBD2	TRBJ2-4	CASSSAGEGKNIQYF	TGTGCCAGCAGTTCAGCGGGGGAAGGCAAAAACATTCAGTACTTC
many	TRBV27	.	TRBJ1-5	CASSPGPHGLQPQHF	TGTGCCAGCAGTCCAGGGCCTCATGGACTACAGCCCCAGCATTTT
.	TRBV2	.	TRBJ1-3	CASTLSGRGTSMSGNTIYF	TGTGCCAGCACCCTTTCGGGACGGGGGACTTCCATGTCTGGAAACACCATATATTTT
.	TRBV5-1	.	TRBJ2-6	CASSLSGAGANVLTF	TGCGCCAGCAGCTTGTCGGGGGCTGGGGCCAACGTCCTGACTTTC
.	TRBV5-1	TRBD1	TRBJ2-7	CASSPGQGRSYEQYF	TGCGCCAGCAGCCCGGGACAGGGGCGATCCTACGAGCAGTACTTC
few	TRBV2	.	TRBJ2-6	CAGSPSTRSGANVLTF	TGTGCCGGATCTCCCTCGACTCGGTCTGGGGCCAACGTCCTGACTTTC
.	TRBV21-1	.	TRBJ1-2	CASITNWDSGRYYGYTF	TGTGCCAGCATCACTAACTGGGACAGTGGAAGGTACTATGGCTACACCTTC
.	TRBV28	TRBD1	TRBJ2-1	CASSSRQGRNEQFF	TGTGCCAGCAGTTCCCGACAGGGAAGGAATGAGCAGTTCTTC
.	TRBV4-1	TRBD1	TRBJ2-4	CASTDPRRRQGKNIQYF	TGCGCCAGCACCGACCCAAGGAGGAGACAGGGTAAAAACATTCAGTACTTC
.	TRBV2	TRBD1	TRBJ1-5	CASMGGTGGSQPQHF	TGTGCCAGCATGGGAGGGACAGGGGGTTCTCAGCCCCAGCATTTT
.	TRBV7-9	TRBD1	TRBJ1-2	CASSRDSNYGYTF	TGTGCCAGCAGCCGGGACAGCAACTATGGCTACACCTTC
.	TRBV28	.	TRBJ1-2	CASNSRGGYTF	TGTGCCAGCAATAGCAGGGGTGGCTACACCTTC
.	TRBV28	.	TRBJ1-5	CASDPGVNQPQHF	TGTGCCTCCGACCCAGGGGTCAATCAGCCCCAGCATTTT
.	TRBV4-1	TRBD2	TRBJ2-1	CASSQRRGGYNEQFF	TGCGCCAGCAGCCAGCGACGGGGGGGCTACAATGAGCAGTTCTTC
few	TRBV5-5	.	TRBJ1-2	CASSLVGNYGYTF	TGTGCCAGCAGCTTGGTAGGCAACTATGGCTACACCTTC
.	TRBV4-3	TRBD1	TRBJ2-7	CASSLRSGTGSGEQYF	TGCGCCAGCAGCCTTCGATCCGGGACAGGGTCAGGCGAGCAGTACTTC
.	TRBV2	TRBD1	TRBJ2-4	CAGMGQGGDIQYF	TGTGCCGGGATGGGACAGGGAGGGGACATTCAGTACTTC
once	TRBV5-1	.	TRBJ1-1	CASSLDSGTEAFF	TGCGCCAGCAGCTTGGATTCCGGGACTGAAGCTTTCTTT
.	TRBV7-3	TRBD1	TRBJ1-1	CASSSFGTADTEAFF	TGTGCCAGCAGCTCCTTCGGGACAGCAGACACTGAAGCTTTCTTT
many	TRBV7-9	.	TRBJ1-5	CASSSQDRYSNQPQHF	TGTGCCAGCAGCTCACAGGATAGGTATAGCAATCAGCCCCAGCATTTT
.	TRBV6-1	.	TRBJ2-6	CASSVSRLPSSGANVLTF	TGTGCCAGCAGTGTGTCAAGGCTACCCTCCTCTGGGGCCAACGTCCTGACTTTC
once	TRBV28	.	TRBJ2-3	CASSFPYDADTQYF	TGTGCCAGCAGTTTCCCGTACGATGCAGATACGCAGTATTTT
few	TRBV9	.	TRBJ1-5	CASSVDGAGQPQHF	TGTGCCAGCAGCGTAGATGGGGCTGGTCAGCCCCAGCATTTT
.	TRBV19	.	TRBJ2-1	CASSDYSSYNEQFF	TGTGCCAGTAGTGACTACAGCTCCTACAATGAGCAGTTCTTC
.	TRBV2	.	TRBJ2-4	CASSEAKNIQYF	TGTGCCAGCAGTGAGGCCAAAAACATTCAGTACTTC
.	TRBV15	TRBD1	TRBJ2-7	CATSRDLGQGSYEQYF	TGTGCCACCAGCAGAGATCTTGGACAGGGGTCCTACGAGCAGTACTTC
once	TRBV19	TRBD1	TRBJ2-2	CASKPQGVIGELFF	TGTGCCAGTAAGCCCCAGGGGGTGATAGGGGAGCTGTTTTTT
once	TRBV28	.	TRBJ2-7	CASSPIDREAYEQYF	TGTGCCAGCAGTCCCATAGACAGGGAGGCCTACGAGCAGTACTTC
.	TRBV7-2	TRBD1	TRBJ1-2	CASSAGTGPVSTF	TGTGCCAGCAGCGCCGGGACAGGGCCAGTATCGACCTTC
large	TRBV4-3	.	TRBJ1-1	CASSQDSGFVNTEAFF	TGCGCCAGCAGCCAAGATTCGGGGTTTGTGAACACTGAAGCTTTCTTT
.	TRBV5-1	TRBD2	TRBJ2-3	CASSRGDSDTQYF	TGCGCCAGCAGCCGGGGGGACTCAGATACGCAGTATTTT
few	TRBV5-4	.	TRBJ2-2	CASRQQGAGELFF	TGTGCCAGCAGGCAACAGGGCGCGGGGGAGCTGTTTTTT
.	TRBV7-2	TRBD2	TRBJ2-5	CASSFPTSGLETQYF	TGTGCCAGCAGCTTTCCCACTAGCGGCTTAGAGACCCAGTACTTC
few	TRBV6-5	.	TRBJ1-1	CASSYPAGVAFF	TGTGCCAGCAGTTACCCCGCAGGGGTGGCTTTCTTT
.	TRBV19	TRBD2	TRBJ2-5	CASRDAGTSDQETQYF	TGTGCCAGTAGGGACGCCGGGACTAGCGACCAAGAGACCCAGTACTTC
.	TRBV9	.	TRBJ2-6	CASSVHNSGANVLTF	TGTGCCAGCAGCGTCCATAATTCTGGGGCCAACGTCCTGACTTTC